These T cell receptor beta chains were read from a single sample in a study of cytomegalovirus exposure and HLA in healthy donors. The assay was immunoSEQ multiplex PCR, and TCRdb's table has in-frame clones only and misses some. Of roughly 110,000 clones listed, roughly 82% were seen once; the top ten hold approximately 10%. The sample comprised PBMCs. The receptor set was obtained from a man in his forties or fifties in good health and CMV-seropositive. The CDR3 runs from the conserved cysteine through the conserved F or W. D genes are given only for firm matches. Some rows mark clone size as missing; the rest say once, few, many or name a class of expanded clone.

j_call: TRBJ2-1
clone_size: -
v_call: TRBV5-1
cdr3_length: 15
d_call: -
cdr3_aa: CASSLTGSSYNEQFF
cdr3_nt: TGCGCCAGCAGCTTGACAGGGAGCTCCTACAATGAGCAGTTCTTC

j_call: TRBJ2-3
clone_size: -
v_call: TRBV5-1
cdr3_length: 17
d_call: TRBD2
cdr3_aa: CASSPPLGAGNTDTQYF
cdr3_nt: TGCGCCAGCAGCCCACCCTTAGGAGCGGGGAATACAGATACGCAGTATTTT

j_call: TRBJ1-1
clone_size: -
v_call: TRBV28
cdr3_length: 15
d_call: TRBD1
cdr3_aa: CASSRPGTASTEAFF
cdr3_nt: TGTGCCAGCAGTCGCCCGGGGACAGCGAGCACTGAAGCTTTCTTT

j_call: TRBJ1-6
clone_size: -
v_call: TRBV15
cdr3_length: 17
d_call: -
cdr3_aa: CATSRDYSNSYNSPLHF
cdr3_nt: TGTGCCACCAGCAGAGATTATTCTAACTCCTATAATTCACCCCTCCACTTT

j_call: TRBJ2-3
clone_size: once
v_call: TRBV9
cdr3_length: 14
d_call: -
cdr3_aa: CASSGVGLTDTQYF
cdr3_nt: TGTGCCAGCAGCGGTGTCGGTCTCACAGATACGCAGTATTTT

j_call: TRBJ2-7
clone_size: -
v_call: TRBV18
cdr3_length: 14
d_call: -
cdr3_aa: CASSPRQFSYEQYF
cdr3_nt: TGTGCCAGCTCACCCCGACAGTTCTCCTACGAGCAGTACTTC

j_call: TRBJ1-3
clone_size: -
v_call: TRBV5-4
cdr3_length: 16
d_call: -
cdr3_aa: CASSLGTGWSGNTIYF
cdr3_nt: TGTGCCAGCAGCTTGGGTACAGGGTGGTCTGGAAACACCATATATTTT

j_call: TRBJ2-7
clone_size: once
v_call: TRBV7-2
cdr3_length: 15
d_call: TRBD2
cdr3_aa: CASSLHGGVSYEQYF
cdr3_nt: TGTGCCAGCAGCCTCCACGGGGGGGTCTCCTACGAGCAGTACTTC

j_call: TRBJ1-4
clone_size: -
v_call: TRBV11-2
cdr3_length: 14
d_call: -
cdr3_aa: CASSLRVTNEKLFF
cdr3_nt: TGTGCCAGCAGTCTCAGGGTGACTAATGAAAAACTGTTTTTT

j_call: TRBJ2-1
clone_size: -
v_call: TRBV19
cdr3_length: 15
d_call: -
cdr3_aa: CASREDSSSYNEQFF
cdr3_nt: TGTGCCAGTAGGGAGGACAGTAGCTCCTACAATGAGCAGTTCTTC

j_call: TRBJ2-1
clone_size: once
v_call: TRBV29-1
cdr3_length: 12
d_call: -
cdr3_aa: CSAGDGYNEQFF
cdr3_nt: TGCAGCGCTGGAGACGGTTACAATGAGCAGTTCTTC

j_call: TRBJ1-6
clone_size: -
v_call: TRBV4-2
cdr3_length: 18
d_call: TRBD1
cdr3_aa: CASSQEAGDRASDSPLHF
cdr3_nt: TGTGCCAGCAGCCAAGAAGCCGGGGACAGGGCGTCGGATTCACCCCTCCACTTT

j_call: TRBJ1-1
clone_size: -
v_call: TRBV6-5
cdr3_length: 14
d_call: -
cdr3_aa: CASSADGENTEAFF
cdr3_nt: TGTGCCAGCAGTGCTGACGGAGAGAACACTGAAGCTTTCTTT

j_call: TRBJ2-7
clone_size: -
v_call: TRBV7-2
cdr3_length: 18
d_call: TRBD2
cdr3_aa: CASSPTGLAGLISYEQYF
cdr3_nt: TGTGCCAGCAGCCCGACGGGACTAGCGGGACTGATCTCCTACGAGCAGTACTTC

j_call: TRBJ2-7
clone_size: few
v_call: TRBV4-1
cdr3_length: 13
d_call: -
cdr3_aa: CASSPERLYEQYF
cdr3_nt: TGCGCCAGCAGCCCGGAGCGACTCTACGAGCAGTACTTC

j_call: TRBJ2-4
clone_size: -
v_call: TRBV5-1
cdr3_length: 18
d_call: TRBD2
cdr3_aa: CASSLEGLAGPSKNIQYF
cdr3_nt: TGCGCCAGCAGCTTGGAGGGGCTAGCGGGACCAAGTAAGAACATTCAGTACTTC

j_call: TRBJ2-1
clone_size: -
v_call: TRBV5-1
cdr3_length: 13
d_call: -
cdr3_aa: CASSLDFRDEQFF
cdr3_nt: TGCGCCAGCAGCTTGGACTTCAGGGATGAGCAGTTCTTC

j_call: TRBJ1-5
clone_size: once
v_call: TRBV7-2
cdr3_length: 15
d_call: -
cdr3_aa: CASSLAPGSNQPQHF
cdr3_nt: TGTGCCAGCAGCTTAGCCCCGGGGAGCAATCAGCCCCAGCATTTT

j_call: TRBJ2-5
clone_size: -
v_call: TRBV18
cdr3_length: 17
d_call: -
cdr3_aa: CASSPPSSGQGGETQYF
cdr3_nt: TGTGCCAGCTCACCACCATCTTCAGGACAGGGAGGGGAGACCCAGTACTTC

j_call: TRBJ2-2
clone_size: -
v_call: TRBV6-6
cdr3_length: 16
d_call: TRBD1
cdr3_aa: CASSDLDRISTGELFF
cdr3_nt: TGTGCCAGCAGTGACTTGGACAGGATTAGCACCGGGGAGCTGTTTTTT

j_call: TRBJ1-3
clone_size: once
v_call: TRBV28
cdr3_length: 16
d_call: -
cdr3_aa: CASSFLLGGSGNTIYF
cdr3_nt: TGTGCCAGCAGTTTCTTGTTAGGGGGCTCTGGAAACACCATATATTTT

j_call: TRBJ2-1
clone_size: -
v_call: TRBV25-1
cdr3_length: 16
d_call: -
cdr3_aa: CASSDPTGRGYNEQFF
cdr3_nt: TGTGCCAGCAGTGACCCGACGGGAAGGGGGTACAATGAGCAGTTCTTC

j_call: TRBJ1-2
clone_size: -
v_call: TRBV9
cdr3_length: 15
d_call: TRBD1
cdr3_aa: CASSSKTGKSYGYTF
cdr3_nt: TGTGCCAGCAGCTCAAAGACAGGGAAAAGCTATGGCTACACCTTC